The source of this TCR beta chain is a study of blood T cell repertoires in COVID-19. Study-level information: Italy, Spain and the United States were the sources of the convalescent and acute COVID-19 samples. From T cells, B-cell-depleted T cells, or PBMCs came the material, which was cDNA or gDNA.

The CDR3 sequence is 15 residues long. Trimming removed 6 bases from V and 7 bases from J, with 21 bases in between. From germline, CDR1 is SQVTM and CDR2 ANQGSEA. In the original analysis: How many nucleated cells were present was estimated from reference gene primer amplification. The data were produced by immunoSEQ multiplex PCR, yet TCRdb's version contains in-frame clones alone and is incomplete. From that table come the V and J calls and clone size; the DNA was used to work out D and trimming. The sample includes some 170,000 clones, roughly 82% of them seen just once. The chain recombines TRBV29-1 with TRBJ2-2; weak D call: TRBD2 (5 bases). The source of this sequence is a woman aged 70-85 years with acute or convalescent COVID-19. Sequenced material: peripheral blood. The CDR3 DNA reads as TGCAGCGTGCTCTATCCCTACGGGATGGACGGGGAGCTGTTTTTT. This translates into CSVLYPYGMDGELFF.